The TCR beta chain described here comes from a study of blood T cell repertoires in COVID-19. Study-wide context: Acute and convalescent COVID-19 samples came from the United States, Italy and Spain. The cDNA or gDNA used as material had been derived from T cells, B-cell-depleted T cells, or PBMCs.

The CDR3 sequence is 14 residues long. The germline V gene has CDR1 SEHNR and CDR2 FQNEAQ (reference sequence). The junction had 3 bases not matched to a gene; V was cut back by 5 bases and J by 5 bases. Per the authors' pipeline: Counts of nucleated cells, estimated from reference gene primer amplification, were obtained. Libraries were prepared by immunoSEQ multiplex PCR; TCRdb keeps only in-frame clonotypes and omits some of them. V and J calls and clone size follow that table, whereas D and trimming were derived from the DNA. The table includes about 300,000 clones, about 89% detected once. The sample consisted of peripheral blood. This chain links TRBV7-9 with TRBJ1-6; TRBD1 agrees at 7 bases. This receptor was identified in a man younger than 30 who had recovered from COVID-19. The chain's CDR3 is CASSKGQDNSPLHF. CDR3 coding DNA: TGTGCCAGCAGCAAAGGACAGGATAATTCACCCCTCCACTTT.